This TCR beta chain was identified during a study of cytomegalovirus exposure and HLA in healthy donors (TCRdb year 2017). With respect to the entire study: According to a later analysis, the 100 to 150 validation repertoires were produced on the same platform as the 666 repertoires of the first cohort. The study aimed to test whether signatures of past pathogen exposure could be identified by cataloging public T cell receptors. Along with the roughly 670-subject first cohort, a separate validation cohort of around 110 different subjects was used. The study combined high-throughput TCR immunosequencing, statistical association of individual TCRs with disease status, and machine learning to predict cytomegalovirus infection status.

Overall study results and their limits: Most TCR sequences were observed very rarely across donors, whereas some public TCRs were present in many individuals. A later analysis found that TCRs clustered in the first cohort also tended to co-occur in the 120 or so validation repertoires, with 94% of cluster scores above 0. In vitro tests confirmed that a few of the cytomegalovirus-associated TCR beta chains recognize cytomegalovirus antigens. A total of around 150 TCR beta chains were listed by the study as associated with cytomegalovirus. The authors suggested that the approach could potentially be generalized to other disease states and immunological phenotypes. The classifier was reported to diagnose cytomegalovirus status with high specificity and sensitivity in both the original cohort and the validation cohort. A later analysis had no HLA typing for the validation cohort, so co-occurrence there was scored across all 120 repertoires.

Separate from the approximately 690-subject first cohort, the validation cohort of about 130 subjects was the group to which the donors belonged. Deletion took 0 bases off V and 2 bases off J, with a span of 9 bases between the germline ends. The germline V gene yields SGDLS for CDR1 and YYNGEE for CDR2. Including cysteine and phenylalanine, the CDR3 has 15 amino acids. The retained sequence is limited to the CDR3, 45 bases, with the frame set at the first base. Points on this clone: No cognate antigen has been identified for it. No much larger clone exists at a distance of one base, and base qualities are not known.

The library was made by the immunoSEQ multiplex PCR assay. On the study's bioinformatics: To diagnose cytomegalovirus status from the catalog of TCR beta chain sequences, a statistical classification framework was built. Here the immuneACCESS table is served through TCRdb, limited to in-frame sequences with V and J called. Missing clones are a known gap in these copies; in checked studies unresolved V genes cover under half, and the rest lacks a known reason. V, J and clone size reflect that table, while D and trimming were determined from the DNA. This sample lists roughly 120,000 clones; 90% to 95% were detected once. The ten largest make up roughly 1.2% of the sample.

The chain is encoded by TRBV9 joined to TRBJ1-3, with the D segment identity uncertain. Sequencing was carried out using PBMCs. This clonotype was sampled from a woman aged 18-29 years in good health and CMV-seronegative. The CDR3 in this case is CASSVAAYPGNTIYF. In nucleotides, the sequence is TGTGCCAGCAGCGTAGCTGCGTATCCTGGAAACACCATATATTTT. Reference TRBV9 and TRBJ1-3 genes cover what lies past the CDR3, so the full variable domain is DSGVTQTPKHLITATGQRVTLRCSPRSGDLSVYWYQQSLDQGLQFLIQYYNGEERAKGNILERFSAQQFPDLHSELNLSSLELGDSALYFCASSVAAYPGNTIYFGEGSWLTVV.